This T cell receptor (beta chain) was retrieved from a study of cytomegalovirus exposure and HLA in healthy donors. Across the study: Unique TCR beta sequences numbering some 120 million came from about 180 million T cells in an earlier analysis. Whole-study results and caveats: Researchers counted 164 TCR beta chains as cytomegalovirus-associated.

V lost 3 bases and J lost 5; bases outside the gene matches: 9. Germline values: CDR1 SGHNT, CDR2 YYREEE (reference sequence). The CDR3 totals 15 residues. On this clone: As yet, its antigen is unknown.

The PCR used 60 Vbeta and 13 Jbeta primers. TCRdb keeps only in-frame clones here, not all; method: immunoSEQ multiplex PCR. The profile covers approximately 210,000 clones, with under 85% appearing a single time and 9.5% to 13% taken by the ten largest. The V gene is TRBV5-4, the J gene TRBJ2-3; TRBD2 matches at 7 bases. The sample consisted of PBMCs. The origin of this receptor is a woman between 50 and 59 years old in good health and CMV-seropositive. The CDR3 DNA reads TGTGCCAGCAGCTCCGGGGGGAGGGCTGGAGATACGCAGTATTTT. Protein: CASSSGGRAGDTQYF.